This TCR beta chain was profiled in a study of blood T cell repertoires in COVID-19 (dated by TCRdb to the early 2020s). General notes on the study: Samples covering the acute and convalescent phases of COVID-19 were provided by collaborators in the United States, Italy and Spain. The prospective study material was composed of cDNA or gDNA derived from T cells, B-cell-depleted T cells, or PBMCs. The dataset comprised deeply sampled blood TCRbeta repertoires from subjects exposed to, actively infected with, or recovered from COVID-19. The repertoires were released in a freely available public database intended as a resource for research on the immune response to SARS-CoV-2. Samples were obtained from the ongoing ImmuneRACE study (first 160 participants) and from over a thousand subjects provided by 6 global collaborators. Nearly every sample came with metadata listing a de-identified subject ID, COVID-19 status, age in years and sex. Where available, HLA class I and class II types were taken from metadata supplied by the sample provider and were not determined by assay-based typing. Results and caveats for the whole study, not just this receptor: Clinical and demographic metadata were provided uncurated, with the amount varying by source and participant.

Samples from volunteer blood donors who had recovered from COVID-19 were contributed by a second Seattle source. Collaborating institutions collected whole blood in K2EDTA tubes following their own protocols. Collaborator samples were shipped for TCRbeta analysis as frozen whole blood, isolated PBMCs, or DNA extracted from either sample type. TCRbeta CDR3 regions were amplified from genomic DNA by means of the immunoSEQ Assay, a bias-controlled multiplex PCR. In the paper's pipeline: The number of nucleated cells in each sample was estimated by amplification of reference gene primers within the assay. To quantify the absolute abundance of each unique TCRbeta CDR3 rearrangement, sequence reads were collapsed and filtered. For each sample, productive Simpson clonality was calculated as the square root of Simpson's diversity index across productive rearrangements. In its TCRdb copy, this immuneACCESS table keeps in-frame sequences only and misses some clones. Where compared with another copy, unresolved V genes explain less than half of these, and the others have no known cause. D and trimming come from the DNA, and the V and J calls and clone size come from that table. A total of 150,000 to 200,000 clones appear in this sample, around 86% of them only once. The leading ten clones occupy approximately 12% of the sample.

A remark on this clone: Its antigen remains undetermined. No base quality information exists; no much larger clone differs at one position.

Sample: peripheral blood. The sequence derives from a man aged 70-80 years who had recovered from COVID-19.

The CDR3 reads as follows: CASSPRTESSGNTIYF. DNA sequence: TGTGCCAGCTCACCACGAACAGAGAGCTCTGGAAACACCATATATTTT. The receptor chain draws on TRBV18 and TRBJ1-3; too little of a D gene remains to name it. The germline V gene yields KGHSH for CDR1 and LQKENI for CDR2. V is shortened by 1 base, J by 0 bases, and the region joining them spans 10 bases. The CDR3 measures 16 amino acids from cysteine to phenylalanine. The entry retains the CDR3 DNA only, 48 bases that are in frame from base 1.